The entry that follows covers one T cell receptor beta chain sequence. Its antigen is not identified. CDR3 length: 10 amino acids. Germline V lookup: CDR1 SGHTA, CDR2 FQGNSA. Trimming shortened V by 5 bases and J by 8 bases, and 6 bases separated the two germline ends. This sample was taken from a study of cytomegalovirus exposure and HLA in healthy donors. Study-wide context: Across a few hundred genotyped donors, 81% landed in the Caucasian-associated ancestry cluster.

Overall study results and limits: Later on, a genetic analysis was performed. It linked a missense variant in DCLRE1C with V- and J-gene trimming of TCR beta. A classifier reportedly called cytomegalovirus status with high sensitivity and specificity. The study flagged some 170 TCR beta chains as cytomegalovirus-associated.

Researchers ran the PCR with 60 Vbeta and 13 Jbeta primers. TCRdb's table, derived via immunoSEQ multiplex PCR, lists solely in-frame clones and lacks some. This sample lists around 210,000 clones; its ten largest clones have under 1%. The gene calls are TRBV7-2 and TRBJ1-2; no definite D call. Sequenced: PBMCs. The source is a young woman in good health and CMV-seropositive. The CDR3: CASSAQGYTF. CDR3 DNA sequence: TGTGCCAGCAGCGCCCAGGGCTACACCTTC.